What follows are 5 T cell receptor beta chains derived from one specimen sequenced in a study of T cell repertoires in cytomegalovirus infection. For these receptors, no antigen is known. Each CDR3 protein is one row after TCRdb ran MiXCR on the reads. Found here are roughly 170,000 distinct CDR3 sequences, 20% to 25% of them singletons; the top ten hold around a quarter. Sequencing was performed on CD8+ T cells from cultured PBMCs, taken from culture after CMV antigen stimulation. These receptors were obtained from a human donor in good health (CMV status not recorded). Some clones in this sample may be carry-over from other donors' samples.

At least ten counts were recorded for this clonotype. The chain links TRBV7-9 to TRBJ1-2; the D is unclear. Germline V gene data show CDR1 as SEHNR and CDR2 as FQNEAQ (reference sequence). Deletions cut 1 base from V and 6 bases from J, with 15 bases between. The CDR3 spans 15 residues. The CDR3 coding sequence is TGTGCCAGCAGCTTAGGGTCCTCGCAAAGGGATGGCTACACCTTC. It is translated as CASSLGSSQRDGYTF. The full variable domain, with the rest looked up from reference TRBV7-9 and TRBJ1-2, is DTGVSQNPRHKITKRGQNVTFRCDPISEHNRLYWYRQTLGQGPEFLTYFQNEAQLEKSRLLSDRFSAERPKGSFSTLEIQRTEQGDSAMYLCASSLGSSQRDGYTFGSGTRLTVV.

The CDR3: CASSLSRAYDEQFF. The CDR3 DNA is TGTGCCAGCAGCCTGTCCAGGGCATACGATGAGCAGTTCTTC. This sequence joins TRBV12-3 or TRBV12-4 and TRBJ2-1; D is perhaps TRBD1 (5 bases). The V gene lost 6 bases and the J gene lost 8 bases, with 17 bases spanning the gap. The CDR3 spans 14 residues.

This clonotype was seen more than once but under ten times. One junction end disagrees with the germline gene, perhaps due to a read error. The chain joins TRBV7-4 to TRBJ1-2; no clear D. The germline CDR1 and CDR2 sequences are SGHVT and SQSDAQ. The CDR3 covers 12 residues. The CDR3 region is CASSLRADGYTF. The CDR3 DNA sequence: TGTGCTAGCAGCTTAAGGGCGGATGGCTACACCTTC. The full variable domain, completed using reference TRBV7-4 and TRBJ1-2, is GAGVSQSPRYKVAKRGRDVALRCDSISGHVTLYWYRQTLGQGSEVLTYSQSDAQRDKSGRPSGRFSAERPERSVSTLKIQRTEQGDSAVYLCASSLRADGYTFGSGTRLTVV.

This clonotype turned up a few times. The chain has TRBV12-3 or TRBV12-4 and TRBJ1-2; D is unclear. The CDR3 spans 11 residues. V was clipped by 6 bases and J by 4 bases, with 6 bases between them. Here the CDR3 reads CASRLGYGYTF. DNA for the CDR3: TGTGCCAGCAGGCTCGGCTATGGCTACACCTTC.

This clonotype was detected only a few times. V is TRBV19 and J is TRBJ2-3; no firm D call. Germline V CDR1 and CDR2: LNHDA, SQIVND (reference sequence). The CDR3 is made up of 13 amino acids. The germline V and J ends were trimmed by 5 bases and 1 base, with 7 bases remaining between them. CDR3 in amino acids: CASSPPRTDTQYF. The CDR3 DNA is TGTGCCAGTAGTCCCCCGCGCACAGATACGCAGTATTTT.